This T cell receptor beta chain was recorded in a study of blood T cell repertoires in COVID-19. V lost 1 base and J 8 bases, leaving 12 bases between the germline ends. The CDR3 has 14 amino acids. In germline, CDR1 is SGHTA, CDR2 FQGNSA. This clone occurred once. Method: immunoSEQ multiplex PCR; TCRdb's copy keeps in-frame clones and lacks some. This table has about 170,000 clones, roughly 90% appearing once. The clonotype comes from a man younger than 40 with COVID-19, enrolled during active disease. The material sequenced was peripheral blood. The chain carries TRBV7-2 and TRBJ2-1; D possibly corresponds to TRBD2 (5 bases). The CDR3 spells CASSLVSAGDEQFF. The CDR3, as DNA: TGTGCCAGCAGCTTAGTTAGCGCTGGGGATGAGCAGTTCTTC.